This is a list of T cell receptor beta chains from one sample in a study of cytomegalovirus exposure and HLA in healthy donors. Clones were read by immunoSEQ multiplex PCR, and TCRdb kept only the in-frame ones, dropping some. The table lists tens of thousands of clones, about 79% of them singletons. The sequencing sample was made of PBMCs. The receptors derive from a male donor in good health and CMV-seropositive. The CDR3 runs from the conserved cysteine through the conserved F or W. The D gene is left open where the match is weak. Clone sizes are given selectively: once, few, many, or a class where the clone is expanded.

j_gene,d_gene,abundance,v_gene,CDR3nt,CDR3aa
TRBJ2-7,.,.,TRBV19,TGTGCCAGTAGTCCGAGCCAGGTTGCCGAGCAGTACTTC,CASSPSQVAEQYF
TRBJ2-7,TRBD2,.,TRBV27,TGTGCCAGCAGTCCGGCGAGGCTAGCGGGAGGGCCGAGCTTC,CASSPARLAGGPSF
TRBJ2-7,.,few,TRBV6-5,TGTGCCAGCAGTACATACCAAGAGCGTGAGCAGTACTTC,CASSTYQEREQYF
TRBJ1-2,.,.,TRBV7-2,TGTGCCAGCAGCTTACAGGCTAACTATGGCTACACCTTC,CASSLQANYGYTF
TRBJ1-1,.,once,TRBV10-1,TGCGCCAGCAGGACCGGGGCGGGGGCGAACACTGAAGCTTTCTTT,CASRTGAGANTEAFF
TRBJ2-1,TRBD2,.,TRBV6-5,TGTGCCAGCAGTTACGGGGGAGGGTACACTGAGCAGTTCTTC,CASSYGGGYTEQFF
TRBJ2-1,TRBD2,once,TRBV6-6,TGTGCCAGCAGTTACACCGCAGCGGGAGGGGACAATGAGCAGTTCTTC,CASSYTAAGGDNEQFF
TRBJ1-4,.,.,TRBV7-2,TGTGCCAGCAGCTTACCAATCGGGGAGGGCAGATCTTTGCGAAAACTGTTTTTT,CASSLPIGEGRSLRKLFF
TRBJ1-2,.,few,TRBV4-1,TGCGCCAGCAGCCCCGCTATCACGGATGGCTACACCTTC,CASSPAITDGYTF
TRBJ2-2,TRBD2,.,TRBV27,TGTGCCAGCAGTTTTCTAGCGGGGACCGGATCCACCGGGGAGCTGTTTTTT,CASSFLAGTGSTGELFF
TRBJ1-2,TRBD1,.,TRBV6-5,TGTGCCAGCAGTGACTGGACAGGGGACCCGGGAGGCTACACCTTC,CASSDWTGDPGGYTF
TRBJ1-6,.,.,TRBV7-2,TGTGCCAGCAGCTTAAGTCGGGACATAGATAATTCACCCCTCCACTTT,CASSLSRDIDNSPLHF
TRBJ2-7,TRBD1,.,TRBV7-2,TGTGCCAGCAGCCGACTGGGACAGCGTGAGGAGCAGTACTTC,CASSRLGQREEQYF
TRBJ2-7,TRBD2,.,TRBV4-1,TGCGCCAGCAGCCACGGAGCGGGAGTGGGGTTCGAGCAGTACTTC,CASSHGAGVGFEQYF
TRBJ1-5,TRBD1,.,TRBV7-2,TGTGCCAGCAGCCCGGGACAGTCCAGCAATCAGCCCCAGCATTTT,CASSPGQSSNQPQHF
TRBJ2-5,.,once,TRBV7-8,TGTGCCAGCAGCTTAAGCGGCCAAGAGACCCAGTACTTC,CASSLSGQETQYF
TRBJ2-3,TRBD2,.,TRBV4-2,TGTGCCAGCAGCCACCCGGGACTAGCGGGAGTAGATACGCAGTATTTT,CASSHPGLAGVDTQYF
TRBJ2-1,TRBD2,.,TRBV11-2,TGTGCCAGCAGCTCTGTAGCGGGACCCTTGGGTGAGCAGTTCTTC,CASSSVAGPLGEQFF
TRBJ1-2,.,.,TRBV5-6,TGTGCCAGCAGCTTGGAGGAGGGGAGGAGGATGAATGGCTACACCTTC,CASSLEEGRRMNGYTF
TRBJ1-5,TRBD1,.,TRBV19,TGTGCCAGTAGTCCGCAGGGGGCTGGCCAGCCCCAGCATTTT,CASSPQGAGQPQHF
TRBJ2-6,.,once,TRBV19,TGTGCCAGTAGGGCCGCCGCGGCGGGGGCCAACGTCCTGACTTTC,CASRAAAAGANVLTF
TRBJ2-4,.,.,TRBV19,TGTGCCAGTAGTGTATTCACAGGGGCCAAAAACATTCAGTACTTC,CASSVFTGAKNIQYF